What follows describes a single T cell receptor beta chain. Its target is not known. Germline CDR1 SGDLS, CDR2 YYNGEE. The ends were cut back, 7 bases at V and 0 bases at J, with 9 bases in the middle. CDR3 size: 13 residues. These data originate in a study of cytomegalovirus exposure and HLA in healthy donors. Profiled with immunoSEQ multiplex PCR; TCRdb holds only in-frame clones, not every one. The sample carries approximately 120,000 clones, roughly 90% recorded once. Study results and caveats: In vitro checks showed that three CMV-associated chains really do target CMV antigens. Many donors carried some public TCRs, although rarity characterized most TCR sequences.

The sample comprised PBMCs. The sequence was obtained from a woman aged 18-29 years in good health and CMV-seronegative. The chain carries TRBV9 and TRBJ2-3, with a weak D call TRBD2 (7 bases). Here the CDR3 DNA reads TGTGCCAGCGGGGGGGCTAGCACAGATACGCAGTATTTT. Protein product: CASGGASTDTQYF.